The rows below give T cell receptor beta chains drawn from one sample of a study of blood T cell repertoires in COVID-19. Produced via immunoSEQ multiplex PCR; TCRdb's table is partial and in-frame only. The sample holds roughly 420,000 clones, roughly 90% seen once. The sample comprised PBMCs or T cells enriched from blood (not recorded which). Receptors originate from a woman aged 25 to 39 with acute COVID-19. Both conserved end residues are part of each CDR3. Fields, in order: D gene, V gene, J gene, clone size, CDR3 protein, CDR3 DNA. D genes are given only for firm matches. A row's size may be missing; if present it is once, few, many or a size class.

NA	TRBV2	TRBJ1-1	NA	CASSLAGGTEAFF	TGTGCCAGCAGCCTCGCGGGAGGCACTGAAGCTTTCTTT
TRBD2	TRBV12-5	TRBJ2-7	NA	CASGLSRGGAHEQYF	TGTGCTAGTGGTTTGTCTCGCGGGGGGGCCCACGAGCAGTACTTC
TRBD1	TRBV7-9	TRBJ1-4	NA	CASSSGQGAFEREKLFF	TGTGCCAGCAGCTCGGGACAGGGGGCCTTTGAACGTGAAAAACTGTTTTTT
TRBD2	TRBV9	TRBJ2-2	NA	CASSVASGGLGTGELFF	TGTGCCAGCAGCGTCGCTAGCGGGGGGCTAGGCACCGGGGAGCTGTTTTTT
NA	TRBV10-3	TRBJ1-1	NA	CATSGWGGLYTEAFF	TGTGCCACCTCAGGTTGGGGGGGGCTTTACACTGAAGCTTTCTTT
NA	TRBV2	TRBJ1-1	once	CATISGTLGGLNTEAFF	TGTGCCACCATTTCGGGGACACTGGGAGGGCTGAACACTGAAGCTTTCTTT
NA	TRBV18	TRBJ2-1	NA	CASSPGQNNEQFF	TGTGCCAGCTCACCGGGCCAGAACAATGAGCAGTTCTTC
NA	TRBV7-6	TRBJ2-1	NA	CAVRGGQDFGAHNEQFF	TGTGCCGTGAGGGGGGGACAGGACTTTGGGGCCCACAATGAGCAGTTCTTC
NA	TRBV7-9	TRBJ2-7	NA	CASSFRGAGEQYF	TGTGCCAGCAGCTTCCGGGGGGCCGGCGAGCAGTACTTC
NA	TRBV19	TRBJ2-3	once	CASQFTDTQYF	TGTGCCAGCCAATTCACAGATACGCAGTATTTT
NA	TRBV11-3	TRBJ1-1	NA	CASSLIQNTEAFF	TGTGCCAGCAGCTTAATCCAGAACACTGAAGCTTTCTTT
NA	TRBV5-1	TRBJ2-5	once	CASSLVAGKETQYF	TGCGCCAGCAGCTTGGTGGCGGGAAAAGAGACCCAGTACTTC
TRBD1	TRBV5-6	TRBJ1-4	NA	CASSLGWTGGEKLFF	TGTGCCAGCAGCTTGGGTTGGACAGGTGGTGAAAAACTGTTTTTT
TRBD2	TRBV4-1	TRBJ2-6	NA	CASSQGVAGTRKGANVLTF	TGCGCCAGCAGCCAAGGGGTAGCGGGCACTCGGAAAGGGGCCAACGTCCTGACTTTC
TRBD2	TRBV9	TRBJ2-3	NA	CASSTFSGGGTDTQYF	TGTGCCAGCAGCACATTTAGCGGGGGGGGCACAGATACGCAGTATTTT
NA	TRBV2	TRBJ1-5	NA	CASSQPASQPQHF	TGTGCCAGCAGTCAACCCGCGAGTCAGCCCCAGCATTTT
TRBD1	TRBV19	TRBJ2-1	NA	CASSIGTGAYNEQFF	TGTGCCAGTAGTATTGGGACAGGGGCCTACAATGAGCAGTTCTTC
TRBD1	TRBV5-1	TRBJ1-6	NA	CASSLVPGQVESPLHF	TGCGCCAGCAGCTTGGTCCCGGGACAGGTGGAATCACCCCTCCACTTT
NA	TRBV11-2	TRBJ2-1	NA	CASSVTGTRNEQFF	TGTGCCAGCAGCGTAACCGGGACAAGGAATGAGCAGTTCTTC
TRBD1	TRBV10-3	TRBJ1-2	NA	CAIYRTGTGDYGYTF	TGTGCCATCTACCGAACCGGGACAGGAGACTATGGCTACACCTTC
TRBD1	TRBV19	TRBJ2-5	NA	CASNQNPGQGSETQYF	TGTGCCAGTAATCAAAATCCGGGACAGGGCTCCGAGACCCAGTACTTC
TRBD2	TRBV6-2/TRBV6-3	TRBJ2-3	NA	CASSRHSGGSQDTQYF	TGTGCCAGCAGTCGGCATAGCGGGGGGTCACAAGATACGCAGTATTTT
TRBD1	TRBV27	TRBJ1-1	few	CASSPPDRENTEAFF	TGTGCCAGCAGTCCCCCGGACAGGGAGAACACTGAAGCTTTCTTT
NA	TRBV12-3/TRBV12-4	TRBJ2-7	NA	CASSWSSYEQYF	TGTGCCAGCAGTTGGAGCTCCTACGAGCAGTACTTC
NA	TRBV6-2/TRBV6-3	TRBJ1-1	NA	CASSSGSAFAAFF	TGTGCCAGCAGTTCCGGGTCCGCTTTTGCGGCTTTCTTT
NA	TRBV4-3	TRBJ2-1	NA	CASSQDGGSSYNEQFF	TGCGCCAGCAGCCAAGACGGGGGTAGCTCCTACAATGAGCAGTTCTTC
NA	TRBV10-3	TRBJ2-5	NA	CAISENFQETQYF	TGTGCCATCAGTGAGAACTTCCAAGAGACCCAGTACTTC
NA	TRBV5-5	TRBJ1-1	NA	CASSPGGTEAFF	TGTGCCAGCAGCCCGGGAGGGACGGAAGCTTTCTTT
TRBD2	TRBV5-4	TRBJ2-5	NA	CASSFRLAGGQETQYF	TGTGCCAGCAGCTTCCGACTAGCGGGGGGACAAGAGACCCAGTACTTC
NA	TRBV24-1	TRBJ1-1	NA	CATSEAGETEAFF	TGTGCCACCAGTGAGGCAGGGGAGACTGAAGCTTTCTTT
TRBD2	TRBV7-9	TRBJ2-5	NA	CASSRSGGHETQYF	TGTGCCAGCAGTCGTAGCGGGGGACACGAGACCCAGTACTTC
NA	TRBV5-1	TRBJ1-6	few	CASGDGGAGGSPLHF	TGCGCCAGCGGGGACGGTGGCGCCGGGGGTTCACCCCTCCACTTT
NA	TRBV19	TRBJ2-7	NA	CASSILADTAYEQYF	TGTGCCAGTAGTATCTTGGCGGACACAGCCTACGAGCAGTACTTC
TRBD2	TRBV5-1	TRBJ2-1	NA	CASSLVSGGSRAGDEQFF	TGCGCCAGCAGCTTGGTGAGCGGGGGGTCCCGGGCGGGCGATGAGCAGTTCTTC
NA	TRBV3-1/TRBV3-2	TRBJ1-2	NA	CASSQGHGGYTF	TGTGCCAGCAGCCAAGGACACGGTGGCTACACCTTC